A selection of T cell receptor beta chains follows, all from one sample in a study of OX40 agonist ivuxolimab in advanced cancers. The method was immunoSEQ multiplex PCR; TCRdb's version includes in-frame clones alone and lacks a portion of them. The sample includes 50,000 to 75,000 clones, 85% to 90% of them seen just once. The source was CD4+ or CD8+ T cells sorted from blood, collected in a trial of the OX40 agonist ivuxolimab. The receptors shown here come from an adult with an advanced solid tumor such as melanoma, head and neck, liver or kidney cancer. Both conserved end residues are part of each CDR3. D genes are given only for firm matches. Expanded clones get a size class; other rows say once, few or many, or leave the size out.

TRBJ1-2	.	.	TRBV5-1	CASSLETRGFYTF	TGCGCCAGCAGCTTGGAGACTCGGGGTTTCTACACCTTC
TRBJ1-1	.	.	TRBV4-1	CASSLEIRNTEAFF	TGCGCCAGCAGCCTTGAGATACGGAACACTGAAGCTTTCTTT
TRBJ2-1	.	.	TRBV10-2	CASKDSYNEQFF	TGCGCCAGCAAAGACAGCTACAATGAGCAGTTCTTC
TRBJ2-3	.	.	TRBV7-8	CASREGRLTGRSTDTQYF	TGTGCCAGCAGAGAGGGCAGACTGACCGGTCGGAGCACAGATACGCAGTATTTT
TRBJ1-3	.	.	TRBV19	CASTHENSGNTIYF	TGTGCCAGTACACATGAAAACTCTGGAAACACCATATATTTT
TRBJ2-5	.	.	TRBV25-1	CASSEYGSWTQYF	TGTGCCAGCAGTGAATATGGGAGTTGGACCCAGTACTTC
TRBJ2-2	.	.	TRBV28	CASSFDYTGELFF	TGTGCCAGCAGTTTTGACTACACCGGGGAGCTGTTTTTT
TRBJ1-3	.	.	TRBV6-5	CASTRGPGNTIYF	TGTGCCAGCACCAGGGGCCCGGGAAACACCATATATTTT
TRBJ2-3	.	.	TRBV11-3	CASSSARADTQYF	TGTGCCAGCAGCTCCGCACGCGCGGATACGCAGTATTTT
TRBJ2-7	TRBD1	once	TRBV30	CAWSTGGYEQYF	TGTGCCTGGAGTACAGGGGGCTACGAGCAGTACTTC
TRBJ2-1	TRBD2	.	TRBV30	CAWMSGMGGNEQFF	TGTGCCTGGATGAGCGGGATGGGGGGCAATGAGCAGTTCTTC
TRBJ2-7	.	.	TRBV28	CASRSSRAHSYEQYF	TGTGCCAGCAGATCTTCCCGGGCCCATTCCTACGAGCAGTACTTC
TRBJ1-2	.	.	TRBV18	CASSRGQEPGGYTF	TGTGCCAGCTCCCGAGGTCAAGAGCCGGGGGGCTACACCTTC
TRBJ2-3	.	.	TRBV27	CASSLNQGTDTQYF	TGTGCCAGCAGTTTAAATCAGGGCACAGATACGCAGTATTTT
TRBJ2-3	TRBD2	.	TRBV9	CASSLGLAGDLPEGTQYF	TGTGCCAGCAGCCTCGGACTAGCGGGGGACCTTCCCGAGGGTACGCAGTATTTT
TRBJ1-5	.	.	TRBV28	CASSSSGSNQPQHF	TGTGCCAGCAGTTCCTCGGGGTCCAATCAGCCCCAGCATTTT
TRBJ1-4	.	.	TRBV28	CASSLSGVEKLFF	TGTGCCAGCAGTTTATCGGGGGTTGAAAAACTGTTTTTT
TRBJ1-1	.	.	TRBV6-1	CASSEAAGSRSMNTEAFF	TGTGCCAGCAGTGAAGCGGCGGGTTCAAGGTCAATGAACACTGAAGCTTTCTTT
TRBJ1-2	TRBD1	.	TRBV28	CASSSQGASNYGYTF	TGTGCCAGCAGTTCACAGGGGGCAAGTAACTATGGCTACACCTTC
TRBJ2-2	.	.	TRBV2	CASSETGGRSTGELFF	TGTGCCAGCAGTGAAACCGGGGGGCGAAGCACCGGGGAGCTGTTTTTT
TRBJ2-5	TRBD2	.	TRBV5-1	CASSRTSQEETQYF	TGCGCCAGCAGCCGGACTAGTCAGGAAGAGACCCAGTACTTC
TRBJ2-7	.	.	TRBV30	CAWSETLQGWQYF	TGTGCCTGGAGTGAAACCCTACAAGGGTGGCAGTACTTC
TRBJ2-5	TRBD2	once	TRBV7-9	CASSSGLAGGETQYF	TGTGCCAGCAGCTCGGGACTAGCGGGAGGAGAGACCCAGTACTTC
TRBJ2-3	.	few	TRBV6-5	CASSYSIGLTDTQYF	TGTGCCAGCAGTTACTCGATTGGGCTCACAGATACGCAGTATTTT
TRBJ1-5	.	.	TRBV29-1	CSVANYSNQPQHF	TGCAGCGTCGCCAACTATAGCAATCAGCCCCAGCATTTT
TRBJ1-3	.	.	TRBV7-9	CASSRRESGNTIYF	TGTGCCAGCAGCCGCAGGGAATCTGGAAACACCATATATTTT
TRBJ2-7	TRBD2	.	TRBV18	CASSLSGGYEQYF	TGTGCCAGCTCCCTTAGCGGGGGTTACGAGCAGTACTTC
TRBJ1-4	.	.	TRBV5-1	CASSLFSGANEKLFF	TGCGCCAGCAGCCTATTTTCAGGGGCTAATGAAAAACTGTTTTTT